Listed below are T cell receptor beta chains from one sample, sequenced in a study of long-term antiretroviral therapy in people with HIV. Libraries were prepared by immunoSEQ multiplex PCR; TCRdb keeps only in-frame clonotypes and omits some of them. The sample carries about 15,000 clones, around four fifths recorded once. Material: unsorted PBMCs, obtained 0.3 years after starting antiretroviral therapy. Receptor source: a man aged 18 to 30 with HIV. The CDR3 runs from the conserved cysteine through the conserved F or W. D genes are given only for firm matches. Size tells how often a clone was seen (once, few, many) or the class of an expanded clone, and some rows leave it out.

length: 14; V: TRBV9; D: -; size: -; J: TRBJ1-1; CDR3: CASSEGGHGTEAFF; DNA: TGTGCCAGCAGCGAGGGGGGACATGGCACTGAAGCTTTCTTT
length: 13; V: TRBV2; D: TRBD1; size: -; J: TRBJ2-7; CDR3: CASSGQGDYEQYF; DNA: TGTGCCAGCAGTGGGCAGGGGGACTACGAGCAGTACTTC
length: 15; V: TRBV5-5; D: -; size: -; J: TRBJ2-2; CDR3: CASSLARADTGELFF; DNA: TGTGCCAGCAGCTTGGCCAGGGCGGACACCGGGGAGCTGTTTTTT
length: 17; V: TRBV9; D: -; size: -; J: TRBJ2-5; CDR3: CASSVSSWVAGQETQYF; DNA: TGTGCCAGCAGCGTTAGTAGTTGGGTTGCGGGACAAGAGACCCAGTACTTC
length: 16; V: TRBV18; D: TRBD1; size: once; J: TRBJ2-5; CDR3: CASSPRTGGEGETQYF; DNA: TGTGCCAGCTCACCAAGGACAGGGGGCGAGGGGGAGACCCAGTACTTC
length: 15; V: TRBV29-1; D: TRBD2; size: -; J: TRBJ2-3; CDR3: CSVEGVAGGTDTQYF; DNA: TGCAGCGTTGAAGGGGTAGCGGGGGGCACAGATACGCAGTATTTT
length: 15; V: TRBV6-5; D: -; size: -; J: TRBJ1-2; CDR3: CASSYGTGNPYGYTF; DNA: TGTGCCAGCAGTTACGGAACAGGGAATCCCTATGGCTACACCTTC
length: 14; V: TRBV5-1; D: -; size: -; J: TRBJ2-2; CDR3: CASSTDPNTGELFF; DNA: TGCGCCAGCAGCACGGACCCAAACACCGGGGAGCTGTTTTTT
length: 12; V: TRBV19; D: -; size: -; J: TRBJ2-2; CDR3: CASSVHTGELFF; DNA: TGTGCCAGTAGCGTCCACACCGGGGAGCTGTTTTTT
length: 18; V: TRBV4-1; D: TRBD2; size: -; J: TRBJ2-2; CDR3: CASSQERLAGGHSGELFF; DNA: TGCGCCAGCAGCCAAGAGAGACTAGCGGGGGGGCATTCCGGGGAGCTGTTTTTT
length: 16; V: TRBV6-1; D: -; size: -; J: TRBJ2-3; CDR3: CASSEWAGDLTDTQYF; DNA: TGTGCCAGCAGTGAATGGGCTGGTGACCTCACAGATACGCAGTATTTT
length: 15; V: TRBV30; D: TRBD1; size: few; J: TRBJ1-2; CDR3: CAWSWDSLNSNGYTF; DNA: TGTGCCTGGAGCTGGGACAGCCTAAATTCCAATGGCTACACCTTC
length: 16; V: TRBV4-1; D: -; size: -; J: TRBJ2-7; CDR3: CASSQGGGPRGYEQYF; DNA: TGCGCCAGCAGCCAAGGCGGGGGCCCCAGGGGCTACGAGCAGTACTTC
length: 15; V: TRBV10-3; D: -; size: -; J: TRBJ1-1; CDR3: CAISESTRGNTEAFF; DNA: TGTGCCATCAGTGAGTCGACTCGAGGGAACACTGAAGCTTTCTTT
length: 14; V: TRBV19; D: TRBD2; size: -; J: TRBJ2-1; CDR3: CASSTAGGLIEQFF; DNA: TGTGCCAGTAGTACAGCGGGGGGGCTGATTGAGCAGTTCTTC
length: 14; V: TRBV9; D: -; size: -; J: TRBJ2-6; CDR3: CASSVGSGANVLTF; DNA: TGTGCCAGCAGCGTAGGATCTGGGGCCAACGTCCTGACTTTC
length: 15; V: TRBV7-6; D: TRBD1; size: -; J: TRBJ2-7; CDR3: CASSEQGNSYYEQYF; DNA: TGTGCCAGCAGCGAACAGGGGAATTCCTACTACGAGCAGTACTTC
length: 13; V: TRBV6-5; D: -; size: -; J: TRBJ1-6; CDR3: CASSPPGKSPLHF; DNA: TGTGCCAGCAGCCCCCCAGGGAAATCACCCCTCCACTTT
length: 17; V: TRBV7-3; D: TRBD2; size: -; J: TRBJ2-2; CDR3: CASSLTGGGHLTGELFF; DNA: TGTGCCAGCAGCTTAACCGGCGGGGGGCACCTCACCGGGGAGCTGTTTTTT
length: 15; V: TRBV19; D: -; size: few; J: TRBJ2-1; CDR3: CASSGDGPSGGKQFF; DNA: TGTGCCAGTAGTGGGGACGGACCCTCCGGAGGGAAGCAGTTCTTC
length: 13; V: TRBV27; D: -; size: -; J: TRBJ2-3; CDR3: CASSGPSADAQYF; DNA: TGTGCCAGCAGTGGCCCCTCTGCAGATGCGCAGTATTTT
length: 15; V: TRBV19; D: -; size: -; J: TRBJ1-4; CDR3: CASSHTPGTAEKLFF; DNA: TGTGCCAGTAGTCATACACCAGGGACGGCTGAAAAACTGTTTTTT
length: 15; V: TRBV7-3; D: TRBD2; size: -; J: TRBJ2-3; CDR3: CASGLAGGGADTQYF; DNA: TGTGCCAGCGGGCTAGCGGGGGGAGGGGCAGATACGCAGTATTTT
length: 16; V: TRBV6-5; D: TRBD2; size: -; J: TRBJ2-1; CDR3: CASSYSGGGSYNEQFF; DNA: TGTGCCAGCAGTTACTCGGGCGGGGGATCCTACAATGAGCAGTTCTTC
length: 15; V: TRBV28; D: -; size: -; J: TRBJ1-2; CDR3: CASFNSPQQGWGYTF; DNA: TGTGCCAGCTTTAATTCCCCCCAGCAGGGCTGGGGCTACACCTTC
length: 15; V: TRBV21-1; D: -; size: -; J: TRBJ1-5; CDR3: CASIGTGVRNQPQHF; DNA: TGTGCCAGCATCGGGACAGGGGTACGCAATCAGCCCCAGCATTTT
length: 15; V: TRBV10-3; D: -; size: -; J: TRBJ2-7; CDR3: CAISEPTIREYEQYF; DNA: TGTGCCATCAGTGAACCGACAATCCGGGAATACGAGCAGTACTTC
length: 12; V: TRBV29-1; D: -; size: -; J: TRBJ2-3; CDR3: CSARLDTDTQYF; DNA: TGCAGCGCCAGACTTGACACAGATACGCAGTATTTT
length: 15; V: TRBV28; D: -; size: -; J: TRBJ2-1; CDR3: CASTSGIESYNEQFF; DNA: TGTGCCAGCACCTCCGGGATCGAATCCTACAATGAGCAGTTCTTC
length: 15; V: TRBV2; D: -; size: -; J: TRBJ1-5; CDR3: CASREESGDNQPQHF; DNA: TGTGCCAGCAGGGAGGAATCTGGCGACAATCAGCCCCAGCATTTT
length: 14; V: TRBV5-1; D: -; size: -; J: TRBJ2-5; CDR3: CASSLTEGGETQYF; DNA: TGCGCCAGCAGCTTGACAGAAGGCGGAGAGACCCAGTACTTC
length: 14; V: TRBV5-6; D: -; size: -; J: TRBJ1-3; CDR3: CASTAGTTGNTIYF; DNA: TGTGCCAGCACCGCCGGGACAACTGGAAACACCATATATTTT
length: 13; V: TRBV7-8; D: -; size: -; J: TRBJ2-1; CDR3: CASSLMEYNEQFF; DNA: TGTGCCAGCTCCTTGATGGAGTACAATGAGCAGTTCTTC
length: 15; V: TRBV19; D: TRBD2; size: -; J: TRBJ2-1; CDR3: CASRAARGVDNEQFF; DNA: TGTGCCTCCAGGGCCGCGCGGGGGGTAGACAATGAGCAGTTCTTC
length: 15; V: TRBV7-6; D: -; size: -; J: TRBJ2-3; CDR3: CASSSQWEGVDTQYF; DNA: TGTGCCAGCAGCTCCCAATGGGAAGGGGTGGATACGCAGTATTTT
length: 18; V: TRBV11-1; D: TRBD1; size: -; J: TRBJ2-1; CDR3: CASSLSNLRDRVNNEQFF; DNA: TGTGCCAGCAGCCTATCAAACCTCCGGGACAGGGTAAACAATGAGCAGTTCTTC
length: 13; V: TRBV30; D: TRBD1; size: -; J: TRBJ1-1; CDR3: CAWSWDSRTEAFF; DNA: TGTGCCTGGAGTTGGGACAGCCGAACTGAAGCTTTCTTT
length: 16; V: TRBV6-1; D: -; size: -; J: TRBJ1-4; CDR3: CASSAFLTGLDEKLFF; DNA: TGTGCCAGCAGTGCCTTTCTGACAGGTCTTGATGAAAAACTGTTTTTT
length: 15; V: TRBV15; D: -; size: -; J: TRBJ2-7; CDR3: CATSRDARSSYEQYF; DNA: TGTGCCACCAGCAGAGACGCCCGAAGCTCCTACGAGCAGTACTTC
length: 14; V: TRBV29-1; D: -; size: -; J: TRBJ2-2; CDR3: CSVENSDFTGELFF; DNA: TGCAGCGTTGAGAACAGCGATTTTACCGGGGAGCTGTTTTTT
length: 14; V: TRBV15; D: -; size: -; J: TRBJ1-5; CDR3: CATSRAYSNQPQHF; DNA: TGTGCCACCAGCAGAGCTTATAGCAATCAGCCCCAGCATTTT
length: 14; V: TRBV29-1; D: TRBD2; size: -; J: TRBJ2-5; CDR3: CSVGSSGGKETQYF; DNA: TGCAGCGTTGGATCTAGCGGGGGGAAAGAGACCCAGTACTTC
length: 13; V: TRBV28; D: TRBD1; size: large; J: TRBJ2-2; CDR3: CASSHRGTGELFF; DNA: TGTGCCAGCAGCCACAGGGGCACCGGGGAGCTGTTTTTT
length: 17; V: TRBV5-1; D: -; size: -; J: TRBJ2-3; CDR3: CASSLGGSKYSTDTQYF; DNA: TGCGCCAGCAGCTTAGGGGGGTCGAAATACAGCACAGATACGCAGTATTTT
length: 15; V: TRBV7-3; D: -; size: once; J: TRBJ1-4; CDR3: CASSSRRKPNEKLFF; DNA: TGTGCCAGCAGCTCACGACGGAAACCTAATGAAAAACTGTTTTTT
length: 19; V: TRBV9; D: TRBD1; size: -; J: TRBJ1-5; CDR3: CASSVGWTGAVISNQPQHF; DNA: TGTGCCAGCAGCGTAGGGTGGACAGGGGCGGTGATAAGTAATCAGCCCCAGCATTTT
length: 16; V: TRBV7-9; D: -; size: few; J: TRBJ1-6; CDR3: CASSLQRSSYNSPLHF; DNA: TGTGCCAGCAGCTTGCAGAGGAGCTCCTATAATTCACCCCTCCACTTT